One sample yielded the 27 T cell receptor beta chains listed below, sequenced in a study of post-analysis software for immune sequencing data. The study's findings and limits: Controls showed lower frequencies than patients for roughly five TRBV segments, and TRBV5-6, TRBV5-1 and TRBV20-1 were among these.

The TCR beta cDNA libraries carried unique molecular identifiers. TCRdb used MiXCR to reprocess the PCR reads, holding one entry per CDR3 protein. The data contain fewer than 850,000 distinct CDR3 sequences, 35% to 55% of them singletons. Which antigens these TCRs recognize remains unknown. The sample taken for sequencing was blood. Receptor source: a girl aged 10 to 17 with multiple sclerosis.

This clonotype was found a few times. V usage is TRBV3-1 and J usage is TRBJ1-1; D is unclear. CDR1 is LGHDT and CDR2 is YNNKEL in the germline V gene (reference sequence). This CDR3 has 14 residues. V was clipped by 4 bases and J by 7 bases, with 16 bases between them. The CDR3 nucleotides are TGTGCCAGCAGCCCGCGGACGGTAAAAAGTGAAGCTTTCTTT. It yields the protein CASSPRTVKSEAFF.

This clonotype was seen a few times. The V gene is TRBV6-6, the J gene TRBJ2-6, with unresolved D. Trimming removed 4 bases from V and 0 bases from J, with 10 bases in between. The CDR3 totals 16 residues. The germline V gene has CDR1 MNHNY and CDR2 SVGAGI (reference sequence). This CDR3 reads CASSFADVSGANVLTF. In DNA form, the CDR3 reads TGTGCCAGCAGTTTCGCGGACGTCTCTGGGGCCAACGTCCTGACTTTC.

This clonotype has a handful of counts. CDR3 coding DNA: TGTGCCAGCAGTGATTCCGGGACAGGGAAGGTTGGGGGGCAGTACTTC. Residues: CASSDSGTGKVGGQYF. V is TRBV25-1 and J is TRBJ2-5; 9 positions match TRBD1. CDR1 is MGHDK, CDR2 SYGVNS, per germline. This CDR3 spans 16 amino acids. The trim removed 3 bases at V and 11 bases at J, leaving 16 bases unmatched. Using reference TRBV25-1 and TRBJ2-5 for the parts outside the CDR3, the full variable domain is EADIYQTPRYLVIGTGKKITLECSQTMGHDKMYWYQQDPGMELHLIHYSYGVNSTEKGDLSSESTVSRIRTEHFPLTLESARPSHTSQYLCASSDSGTGKVGGQYFGPGTRLLVL.

The rearrangement uses TRBV20-1 and TRBJ2-1, with D uncertain. CDR1 is DFQATT, CDR2 SNEGSKA, per germline (reference sequence). CDR3 length: 12 residues. V lost 3 bases to trimming and J lost 5 bases, with 8 bases between them. The CDR3 is CSARRLNNEQFF. CDR3 sequence (DNA): TGCAGTGCTAGGCGTCTAAACAATGAGCAGTTCTTC.

A few counts support this clonotype. The chain couples TRBV29-1 to TRBJ2-7; D may be TRBD2 (6 bases). Germline V gene lookup returns CDR1 SQVTM and CDR2 ANQGSEA. The CDR3 has 11 residues. V shed 0 bases and J shed 12 bases, with 12 bases lying between them. CDR3 sequence reads: CSVEDYGGRYF. The CDR3 DNA reads TGCAGCGTTGAAGACTATGGGGGGAGGTACTTC.

This chain connects TRBV7-2 to TRBJ2-7; 10 bases map to TRBD1. Germline lookup yields CDR1 SGHTA and CDR2 FQGNSA. V lost 2 bases and J lost 4; bases outside the gene matches: 5. CDR3 length equals 15 residues. CDR3 protein: CASSLRGGQGYEQYF. The DNA of the CDR3 is TGTGCCAGCAGCTTAAGGGGGGGACAGGGGTACGAGCAGTACTTC.

This clonotype appeared a few times. The chain links TRBV4-2 to TRBJ2-1, with 7 bases fitting TRBD2. CDR3 length equals 17 residues. The V segment lost 1 base and the J segment 6 bases; nucleotides outside the gene matches: 12. Germline values: CDR1 LGHNA, CDR2 YNFKEQ. Written as DNA, the CDR3 is TGTGCCAGCAGCCAAGTGATAAGGAGGGAGGGTGGCAATGAGCAGTTCTTC. It encodes CASSQVIRREGGNEQFF.

Note on this clonotype: Sequence at one end of the junction differs from germline and may be a read error. The chain recombines TRBV3-1 with TRBJ2-1; D is ambiguous. The germline gives CDR1 LGHDT, CDR2 YNNKEL (reference sequence). The CDR3 spans 16 residues. In DNA, the CDR3 is TGTGCCAGCAACCAAGATGGGCGGATCTCCTACAATGAGCAGTTCTTC. Its translation: CASNQDGRISYNEQFF.

This clonotype occurred a few times. The gene calls are TRBV27 and TRBJ2-1, with D possibly being TRBD2 (5 bases). The germline V and J ends were trimmed by 5 bases and 12 bases, with 14 bases remaining between them. The CDR3 sequence is 12 residues long. Germline V gene data show CDR1 as MNHEY and CDR2 as SMNVEV (reference sequence). The CDR3 is CASSPKGGLQFF. DNA of the CDR3: TGTGCCAGCAGTCCCAAGGGCGGGCTGCAGTTCTTC.

This clonotype was seen more than once but under ten times. This chain uses TRBV20-1 with TRBJ2-4; no reliable D call. The CDR3 contains 14 residues. V was cut by 3 bases and J by 6 bases, with 15 bases left in between. Germline V gives CDR1 DFQATT, CDR2 SNEGSKA (reference sequence). CDR3 amino acids: CSASWRAGGNIQYF. DNA of the CDR3: TGCAGTGCTAGCTGGAGAGCCGGCGGAAACATTCAGTACTTC.

The genes are TRBV20-1 and TRBJ1-5; TRBD1 matches 7 bases. Germline CDR1 DFQATT, CDR2 SNEGSKA (reference sequence). With 0 bases clipped from V and 1 base from J, the junction kept 3 bases outside the gene matches. The CDR3 runs to 15 residues. CDR3 protein: CSARDWGQSNQPQHF. CDR3 DNA: TGCAGTGCTAGAGATTGGGGACAGAGCAATCAGCCCCAGCATTTT.

This clonotype was detected only a few times. The rearrangement links TRBV20-1 to TRBJ2-1, with 8 bases matching TRBD2. Per the germline V gene, CDR1 is DFQATT and CDR2 is SNEGSKA (reference sequence). The CDR3 runs 15 residues. With V trimmed by 0 bases and J by 1 base, 2 bases remained unmatched. In nucleotides, the CDR3 is TGCAGTGCTAGAGAGAGCGGGAGATCCTACAATGAGCAGTTCTTC. It encodes CSARESGRSYNEQFF.

V gene TRBV20-1 combines with J gene TRBJ2-7; no firm D call. Looked up from germline, CDR1 is DFQATT and CDR2 is SNEGSKA (reference sequence). This CDR3 is built from 13 residues. V was trimmed by 1 base and J by 0 bases, leaving 7 bases between them. The CDR3 region has the DNA TGCAGTGCTAGAGGGATCTCCTCCTACGAGCAGTACTTC. Its translation is CSARGISSYEQYF.

V is TRBV6-1 and J is TRBJ2-1; D is uncertain. The CDR3 has 14 residues. Deletions cut 7 bases from V and 1 base from J, with 11 bases between. CDR1 is MNHNS, CDR2 SASEGT, per germline. The CDR3 DNA reads as TGTGCCAGCATAAGAGCGCCATCCTACAATGAGCAGTTCTTC. Translated, it gives CASIRAPSYNEQFF.

J is TRBJ2-2 and V is TRBV29-1; D is unclear. The CDR3 has 14 residues. Germline V lookup: CDR1 SQVTM, CDR2 ANQGSEA. The V gene lost 6 bases and the J gene lost 1 base, with 12 bases spanning the gap. The CDR3 loop reads CSVRLAQNTGELFF. The CDR3 DNA sequence: TGCAGCGTCCGACTTGCCCAGAACACCGGGGAGCTGTTTTTT.

This clonotype was counted a single time. This rearrangement joins TRBV10-3 to TRBJ1-2; D is unclear. V was trimmed by 3 bases and J by 8 bases, leaving 16 bases between them. CDR1 is ENHRY and CDR2 is SYGVKD in the germline V gene. The CDR3 extends over 14 amino acids. The CDR3 nucleotides read TGTGCCATCAGTGACCCTAAAGATGGGTGGGGCTACACCTTC. Protein product: CAISDPKDGWGYTF.

The chain employs TRBV6-2 or TRBV6-3 and TRBJ2-5, with D possibly being TRBD1 (5 bases). CDR3 length: 16 residues. V dropped 8 bases and J dropped 4 bases, with 23 bases sitting between them. The germline gives CDR1 MNHEY, CDR2 SVGEGT. The DNA for the CDR3 is TGTGCCAGCCAGGGCATAGGGGCCAGCGACGGAGAGACCCAGTACTTC. The encoded protein is CASQGIGASDGETQYF.

The chain carries TRBV18 and TRBJ2-7, with D unresolved. The CDR3 spans 15 residues. Germline CDR1 and CDR2: KGHSH and LQKENI. Trimming left V 3 bases short and J 0 bases short, with 12 bases between. The CDR3 sequence is CASSPGARSSYEQYF. CDR3 sequence (DNA): TGTGCCAGCTCACCCGGAGCCAGGAGCTCCTACGAGCAGTACTTC. Based on the CDR3 plus reference TRBV18 and TRBJ2-7, the full variable domain is NAGVMQNPRHLVRRRGQEARLRCSPMKGHSHVYWYRQLPEEGLKFMVYLQKENIIDESGMPKERFSAEFPKEGPSILRIQQVVRGDSAAYFCASSPGARSSYEQYFGPGTRLTVT.

The genes are TRBV6-1 and TRBJ2-1, with D possibly being TRBD2 (7 bases). Germline lookup yields CDR1 MNHNS and CDR2 SASEGT. V was clipped by 4 bases and J by 9 bases, with 13 bases between them. This CDR3 region has 13 residues. The CDR3 bases are TGTGCCAGCAGTGGGCAGGGGAGGGGTGAGCAGTTCTTC. Translation: CASSGQGRGEQFF.

In its sample, this clonotype was seen many times. The chain links TRBV13 to TRBJ2-1, with a weak D call TRBD2 (5 bases). V was shortened by 5 bases and J by 4 bases, with 12 bases between the two germline ends. Germline CDR1 PRHDT, CDR2 FYEKMQ (reference sequence). The CDR3 spans 14 residues. CDR3 sequence reads: CASSPRDRYNEQFF. The CDR3 coding sequence is TGTGCCAGCAGCCCCCGGGATAGGTACAATGAGCAGTTCTTC. The entire variable domain, with the rest obtained from reference TRBV13 and TRBJ2-1, is as follows: AAGVIQSPRHLIKEKRETATLKCYPIPRHDTVYWYQQGPGQDPQFLISFYEKMQSDKGSIPDRFSAQQFSDYHSELNMSSLELGDSALYFCASSPRDRYNEQFFGPGTRLTVL.

The chain recombines TRBV6-2 or TRBV6-3 with TRBJ1-1; a possible D gene is TRBD1 (5 bases). V dropped 7 bases and J dropped 3 bases, with 15 bases sitting between them. Looked up from germline, CDR1 is MNHEY and CDR2 is SVGEGT. The CDR3 runs to 14 residues. This chain's CDR3 is CASTMGGSYTEAFF. The DNA of the CDR3 is TGTGCCAGCACCATGGGGGGTTCCTACACTGAAGCTTTCTTT.

In this sample, this clonotype turned up a few times. The chain joins TRBV11-2 to TRBJ2-4, with 7 bases lining up with TRBD2. Per germline, CDR1 SGHAT and CDR2 FQNNGV. V lost 3 bases and J lost 8; bases outside the gene matches: 13. This CDR3 comprises 16 residues. CDR3 bases: TGTGCCAGCAGCTTCGGGACTAAGCTCTTCTCGGACATTCAGTACTTC. It is translated as CASSFGTKLFSDIQYF.

Remarks on this clonotype: A clone one base away is much larger, so this may be a read error. As DNA, the CDR3 is TGTGCCAGCAGCCGCGGCGGGGGGGGCGTCCAAGAGACCCAGTACTTC. Its translation is CASSRGGGGVQETQYF. The chain recombines TRBV2 with TRBJ2-4; 9 nucleotides align to TRBD2. The tail of the sequence fits TRBJ2-5 better, so the J call may be wrong. Per germline, CDR1 SNHLY and CDR2 FYNNEI. The CDR3 totals 16 residues.

The chain is built from TRBV5-1 and TRBJ2-7; 8 bases are a match to TRBD2. V shed 0 bases, J shed 3 bases, and the junction held 8 bases outside the gene matches. The CDR3 extends over 16 amino acids. The germline gives CDR1 SGHRS, CDR2 YFSETQ. CDR3 nucleotide sequence: TGCGCCAGCAGCTTGGCGGCGACTAGCGATTACTACGAGCAGTACTTC. This sequence encodes CASSLAATSDYYEQYF. Combining the CDR3 with reference TRBV5-1 and TRBJ2-7 gives the whole variable domain KAGVTQTPRYLIKTRGQQVTLSCSPISGHRSVSWYQQTPGQGLQFLFEYFSETQRNKGNFPGRFSGRQFSNSRSEMNVSTLELGDSALYLCASSLAATSDYYEQYFGPGTRLTVT.

This rearrangement joins TRBV7-9 to TRBJ2-5; 10 nucleotides match TRBD2. V shed 3 bases and J 4 bases; nucleotides not matched to a gene: 8. Germline V lookup: CDR1 SEHNR, CDR2 FQNEAQ (reference sequence). The CDR3 is 16 amino acids. CDR3 sequence (DNA): TGTGCCAGCAGCTTTACGGAGCGGGAGGGCCGAGAGACCCAGTACTTC. This encodes CASSFTEREGRETQYF.

The chain is built from TRBV11-2 and TRBJ2-5; unclear D gene. CDR3 length: 14 amino acids. Germline loops: CDR1 SGHAT, CDR2 FQNNGV. V lost 5 bases to trimming and J lost 7 bases, with 17 bases between them. The CDR3 reads CASSPEIEPGTQYF. CDR3 DNA sequence: TGTGCCAGCAGCCCAGAGATTGAGCCAGGGACCCAGTACTTC.

The rearrangement links TRBV11-2 to TRBJ2-6, with D perhaps matching TRBD2 (5 bases). The CDR3 is 17 residues long. V was cut by 4 bases and J by 1 base, with 14 bases left in between. Germline V CDR1 and CDR2: SGHAT, FQNNGV. The chain's CDR3 is CASSSLSDFSGANVLTF. DNA for the CDR3: TGTGCCAGCAGCTCGCTATCGGACTTTTCTGGGGCCAACGTCCTGACTTTC. The full variable domain, its missing parts supplied by reference TRBV11-2 and TRBJ2-6, is EAGVAQSPRYKIIEKRQSVAFWCNPISGHATLYWYQQILGQGPKLLIQFQNNGVVDDSQLPKDRFSAERLKGVDSTLKIQPAKLEDSAVYLCASSSLSDFSGANVLTFGAGSRLTVL.